The clone carrying this TCR beta chain was counted between two and nine times. V lost 6 bases to trimming and J lost 6 bases, with 12 bases between them. The length of the CDR3 is 14 residues. The germline gives CDR1 SEHNR, CDR2 FQNEAQ (reference sequence). This sample is drawn from a study of technical replicates of blood from several donors. Only in-frame clones appear in the TCRdb table, and some are missing; sequencing was by immunoSEQ multiplex PCR. The profile shows tens of thousands of clones, 90% of them singletons. V is TRBV7-9 and J is TRBJ1-6; the D gene is possibly TRBD1 (5 bases). This receptor was obtained from a human donor in good health. Some clones in this sample may be carry-over from other donors' samples. Source material: PBMCs. The CDR3, as DNA: TGTGCCAGCAGTCCACAGGAAAGTAATTCACCCCTCCACTTT. Protein: CASSPQESNSPLHF.